This TCR beta chain was captured by sequencing in a study of T cell changes during pregnancy in multiple sclerosis. Germline V gene data show CDR1 as SNHLY and CDR2 as FYNNEI. This CDR3 has 14 amino acids. V gave up 5 bases and J gave up 2 bases, with 12 bases separating them. Assay used: immunoSEQ multiplex PCR; TCRdb lists only in-frame clones, some missing. This sample carries 70,000 or so clones, around nine tenths of them seen once, and the ten largest clones take just under 0.3%. Sequences were derived from CD4+ T cells from peripheral blood mononuclear cells, sampled after pregnancy. The receptor comes from a female donor with multiple sclerosis, enrolled in a pregnancy study. The rearrangement uses TRBV2 and TRBJ1-1; D unresolved. This chain's CDR3 is CASSTRQTNTEAFF. DNA for the CDR3: TGTGCCAGCAGTACGCGCCAAACCAACACTGAAGCTTTCTTT. Combining the CDR3 with reference TRBV2 and TRBJ1-1 gives the whole variable domain EPEVTQTPSHQVTQMGQEVILRCVPISNHLYFYWYRQILGQKVEFLVSFYNNEISEKSEIFDDQFSVERPDGSNFTLKIRSTKLEDSAMYFCASSTRQTNTEAFFGQGTRLTVV.